The clone carrying this TCR beta chain showed up just once. What it recognizes is unknown. Libraries were prepared by immunoSEQ multiplex PCR; TCRdb keeps only in-frame clonotypes and omits some of them. The sample holds about 52,000 clones, about 82% seen once. The source of the sample is a study of T cells after posttransplantation cyclophosphamide. Notes on the study in general: Tissue-infiltrating T cells from skin or gut overlapped little with blood T cells. Donor CD8+ memory clones often dominated recipient blood repertoires at later times.

Trimming stripped 7 bases from V and 1 base from J, with 5 bases between. The CDR3 runs 12 residues. CDR1 is SNHLY, CDR2 FYNNEI, per germline. This clonotype was sampled from a man aged 25 to 45 with a blood cancer, CMV-positive, and with a related stem cell donor. This chain uses TRBV2 with TRBJ1-5, with D possibly being TRBD1 (5 bases). Material for sequencing was PBMCs. The CDR3 DNA reads TGTGCCAGCAAGGGGAGCAATCAGCCCCAGCATTTT. It codes for CASKGSNQPQHF.